A single sample gave rise to the 13 T cell receptor beta chains below, sequenced in a study of T cell responses to AZD1222 COVID-19 vaccine. The method was immunoSEQ multiplex PCR; TCRdb's version includes in-frame clones alone and lacks a portion of them. The sample lists more than 100,000 clones; about 90% were seen once. Sample: peripheral blood, taken on day 0 of AZD1222 vaccination. The receptor source for this set is an adult in good health.

This clone was seen more than once but under ten times. The rearrangement joins TRBV2 to TRBJ2-7; D remains ambiguous. CDR3 length: 13 residues. The germline V gene has CDR1 SNHLY and CDR2 FYNNEI. The ends were cut back, 6 bases at V and 5 bases at J, with 14 bases in the middle. The CDR3 region is CASSPLTADEQYF. In DNA form, the CDR3 reads TGTGCCAGCAGCCCACTCACCGCGGACGAGCAGTACTTC.

This rearrangement joins TRBV2 to TRBJ2-6; D is unresolved. Germline CDR1 SNHLY, CDR2 FYNNEI. The CDR3 length is 16 residues. V was trimmed by 4 bases and J by 0 bases, leaving 10 bases between them. The CDR3 bases are TGTGCCAGCAGTGGATCGGTCCTCTCTGGGGCCAACGTCCTGACTTTC. It codes for CASSGSVLSGANVLTF. Based on the CDR3 plus reference TRBV2 and TRBJ2-6, the full variable domain is EPEVTQTPSHQVTQMGQEVILRCVPISNHLYFYWYRQILGQKVEFLVSFYNNEISEKSEIFDDQFSVERPDGSNFTLKIRSTKLEDSAMYFCASSGSVLSGANVLTFGAGSRLTVL.

The V call is TRBV28, the J call TRBJ2-7; D not resolved. The CDR3 consists of 17 residues. Between the trimmed V and J ends, which lost 5 bases and 0 bases, there was a span of 20 bases. Per the germline V gene, CDR1 is MDHEN and CDR2 is SYDVKM. CDR3 residues: CASSPSHWAVTSYEQYF. In DNA form, the CDR3 reads TGTGCCAGCAGTCCATCCCATTGGGCTGTGACCTCCTACGAGCAGTACTTC.

The chain recombines TRBV7-8 with TRBJ1-1, with 7 positions matching TRBD1. The length of the CDR3 is 13 residues. Looked up from germline, CDR1 is SGHVS and CDR2 is FQNEAQ. With 5 bases clipped from V and 5 bases from J, the junction kept 5 bases outside the gene matches. The CDR3 region has the DNA TGTGCCAGCAGCCTGACAGGGAGAACTGAAGCTTTCTTT. Encoded protein: CASSLTGRTEAFF.

The rearrangement links TRBV25-1 to TRBJ2-1; 12 nucleotides agree with TRBD1. V was pared by 4 bases and J by 5 bases, with 3 bases of the junction left unmatched. Germline V gene data show CDR1 as MGHDK and CDR2 as SYGVNS. The CDR3 extends over 15 amino acids. In nucleotides, the CDR3 is TGTGCCAGCAGTGGGGACAGGGGGCCCGACAATGAGCAGTTCTTC. It yields the protein CASSGDRGPDNEQFF.

The chain links TRBV5-4 to TRBJ2-1, with D perhaps matching TRBD2 (6 bases). CDR3 size: 15 residues. Between the trimmed V and J ends, which lost 0 bases and 7 bases, there was a span of 14 bases. Germline V gives CDR1 SGHNT, CDR2 YYREEE (reference sequence). CDR3 in amino acids: CASSLARSGVNEQFF. In DNA, the CDR3 is TGTGCCAGCAGCTTGGCCCGATCGGGAGTGAATGAGCAGTTCTTC.

This clone is medium-sized in the sample. The chain has TRBV5-8 and TRBJ1-1, with D possibly matching TRBD1 (5 bases). Trimming took off 1 base at V and 1 base at J, with 8 bases between the two ends. This CDR3 contains 14 residues. Germline assignment: CDR1 SGHTS and CDR2 YDEGEE. CDR3 loop: CASSLRGENTEAFF. For the CDR3, the DNA is TGTGCCAGCAGCTTGAGGGGAGAGAACACTGAAGCTTTCTTT.

This rearrangement joins TRBV6-5 to TRBJ2-7, with 7 bases fitting TRBD2. Germline-derived CDR1 and CDR2 are MNHEY and SVGAGI. CDR3 length: 13 residues. Trimming at V came to 6 bases and at J to 0 bases, leaving 2 bases not matched to a gene. CDR3 sequence: CASRRERSYEQYF. CDR3 DNA sequence: TGTGCCAGCAGGCGGGAGCGCTCCTACGAGCAGTACTTC.

The CDR3, as DNA: TGTGCCAGCAGCTTACCGGGACAGGCACATTCACCCCTCCACTTT. This sequence encodes CASSLPGQAHSPLHF. The rearrangement links TRBV7-2 to TRBJ1-6, with 8 nucleotides matching TRBD1. This CDR3 is 15 amino acids long. V lost 2 bases to trimming and J lost 8 bases; unmatched junction nucleotides: 5. The germline V gene encodes CDR1 SGHTA and CDR2 FQGNSA.

This chain links TRBV6-5 with TRBJ1-1; maybe TRBD1 (5 bases). CDR1 and CDR2 from the germline V gene are MNHEY and SVGAGI. The CDR3 contains 14 residues. V lost 5 bases, J lost 0 bases, and 10 bases lay in between. The CDR3 loop is CASSNPTVNTEAFF. In DNA form, the CDR3 reads TGTGCCAGCAGTAACCCGACAGTGAACACTGAAGCTTTCTTT.

V usage is TRBV29-1 and J usage is TRBJ1-3; a weak D match, TRBD1 (5 bases). This CDR3 comprises 15 residues. Germline loops: CDR1 SQVTM, CDR2 ANQGSEA. V lost 7 bases, J lost 2 bases, and 18 bases lay in between. The CDR3 DNA sequence: TGCAGCGCCGAGGGACGGGGGACCACTGGAAACACCATATATTTT. Protein sequence: CSAEGRGTTGNTIYF.

This chain links TRBV29-1 with TRBJ2-7; D is undetermined. The CDR3 sequence is 13 residues long. Between the trimmed V and J ends, which lost 2 bases and 3 bases, there was a span of 11 bases. CDR1 and CDR2 from the germline V gene are SQVTM and ANQGSEA. CDR3 sequence (DNA): TGCAGCGTTGAAAGGCAGGATGGCTACGAGCAGTACTTC. Translation: CSVERQDGYEQYF.

This clone has a single count. The V gene is TRBV30, the J gene TRBJ1-2; D is unclear. The CDR3 has 14 amino acids. V lost 2 bases and J lost 0, with 10 bases in between. CDR1 GTSNPN and CDR2 SVGIG come from the germline V gene (reference sequence). CDR3 amino acids: CAWSRPTANYGYTF. For the CDR3, the DNA is TGTGCCTGGAGTCGTCCCACAGCTAACTATGGCTACACCTTC.